Below, 15 T cell receptor beta chains from the same sample are listed, as sequenced in a study of OX40 agonist ivuxolimab in advanced cancers. Here immunoSEQ multiplex PCR was the method, and the copy in TCRdb shows in-frame clones only, minus some. The profile shows 50,000 to 60,000 clones, about nine tenths of them singletons. Material: CD4+ or CD8+ T cells sorted from blood, obtained in a trial of the OX40 agonist ivuxolimab. Source of these receptors: an adult with an advanced solid tumor such as melanoma, head and neck, liver or kidney cancer.

The chain employs TRBV19 and TRBJ2-1, with D hard to call. This CDR3 is built from 17 residues. From germline, CDR1 is LNHDA and CDR2 SQIVND (reference sequence). With 3 bases removed from V and 2 bases from J, the gap between germline ends came to 17 bases. CDR3: CASSIGPPVGTYNEQFF. In DNA, the CDR3 is TGTGCCAGTAGTATTGGACCCCCCGTGGGTACCTACAATGAGCAGTTCTTC. Full variable domain (outside the CDR3, taken from reference TRBV19 and TRBJ2-1): DGGITQSPKYLFRKEGQNVTLSCEQNLNHDAMYWYRQDPGQGLRLIYYSQIVNDFQKGDIAEGYSVSREKKESFPLTVTSAQKNPTAFYLCASSIGPPVGTYNEQFFGPGTRLTVL.

The chain couples TRBV10-2 to TRBJ2-3; 8 bases align to TRBD1. CDR1 and CDR2 (germline): WSHSY, SAAADI. This CDR3 has 17 residues. The trim removed 4 bases at V and 3 bases at J, leaving 12 bases unmatched. The CDR3 DNA reads TGCGCCAGCAGTGGCGGACAGGGTGTTATGCTGACAGATACGCAGTATTTT. Translating it yields CASSGGQGVMLTDTQYF.

V is TRBV27 and J is TRBJ2-2; D is perhaps TRBD1 (6 bases). Trimming took off 3 bases at V and 3 bases at J, with 14 bases between the two ends. CDR3 length equals 16 residues. Germline V CDR1 and CDR2: MNHEY, SMNVEV (reference sequence). The CDR3 region is CASSFSGAGDTGELFF. The CDR3 nucleotides read TGTGCCAGCAGTTTTTCTGGGGCAGGGGACACCGGGGAGCTGTTTTTT.

This clone was seen only a few times. The chain combines TRBV18 with TRBJ2-5, with TRBD2 matching over 8 bases. The J segment lost 5 bases and the V segment lost 3 bases, leaving 11 bases of the junction unmatched. The CDR3 totals 16 residues. Germline V gene data show CDR1 as KGHSH and CDR2 as LQKENI. This chain's CDR3 is CASSPSLAGGRETQYF. The CDR3, as DNA: TGTGCCAGCTCACCCTCACTGGCGGGGGGTCGGGAGACCCAGTACTTC.

In DNA form, the CDR3 reads TGTGCCAGCACCCCCAGGGCGTACAATGAGCAGTTCTTC. Protein: CASTPRAYNEQFF. This chain uses TRBV6-5 with TRBJ2-1, with D possibly matching TRBD1 (5 bases). V was pared by 7 bases and J by 4 bases, with 11 bases between. From germline, CDR1 is MNHEY and CDR2 SVGAGI. The CDR3 is made up of 13 amino acids.

V is TRBV7-2 and J is TRBJ2-3; 9 bases agree with TRBD2. The CDR3 consists of 15 residues. Trimming cost V 4 bases and J 6 bases; bases outside gene matches: 8. In germline, CDR1 is SGHTA, CDR2 FQGNSA. Written as DNA, the CDR3 is TGTGCCAGCAGCTCTCCGGGACTAGCTGTTGATACGCAGTATTTT. Translation: CASSSPGLAVDTQYF.

The chain is built from TRBV6-1 and TRBJ1-1, with 9 positions matching TRBD1. This CDR3 has 13 amino acids. V was clipped by 3 bases and J by 10 bases; unmatched bases: 6. Germline lookup yields CDR1 MNHNS and CDR2 SASEGT. Written as DNA, the CDR3 is TGTGCCAGCAGTGATCCGGGACAGGGTAGAGCTTTCTTT. The encoded protein is CASSDPGQGRAFF.

The chain carries TRBV6-1 and TRBJ1-4; tentative D call: TRBD1 (6 bases). V was shortened by 0 bases and J by 3 bases, with 20 bases between the two germline ends. CDR1 and CDR2 from the germline V gene are MNHNS and SASEGT. CDR3 length equals 19 residues. This chain's CDR3 is CASSEALRGGRTANEKLFF. In nucleotides, the CDR3 is TGTGCCAGCAGTGAAGCGCTTCGAGGTGGAAGGACAGCTAATGAAAAACTGTTTTTT.

V gene TRBV5-1 combines with J gene TRBJ1-1, with TRBD1 matching over 7 bases. The V gene end was trimmed by 4 bases and the J gene end by 6 bases; junction bases not matched to a gene: 9. This CDR3 is 14 amino acids long. The V gene's germline CDR1 is SGHRS and CDR2 YFSETQ. Written as DNA, the CDR3 is TGCGCCAGCAGCCAAGCGCAGGGGGGGTCTGAAGCTTTCTTT. It specifies CASSQAQGGSEAFF.

The CDR3 here is CASSTGQVYEQYF. Here the CDR3 DNA reads TGTGCCAGTAGTACTGGACAAGTATACGAGCAGTACTTC. The chain recombines TRBV19 with TRBJ2-7, with D possibly TRBD1 on 5 matching bases. Trimming cost V 4 bases and J 4 bases, with 11 bases left between them. CDR1 and CDR2 (germline): LNHDA, SQIVND (reference sequence). This CDR3 contains 13 residues.

This clone was seen once. The chain has TRBV30 and TRBJ2-6; unclear D gene. The CDR3 totals 13 residues. V gave up 8 bases and J gave up 2 bases, with 10 bases separating them. Germline V gene data show CDR1 as GTSNPN and CDR2 as SVGIG (reference sequence). The CDR3 region is CAVGWAGANVLTF. In DNA form, the CDR3 reads TGTGCCGTGGGCTGGGCTGGGGCCAACGTCCTGACTTTC.

V is TRBV5-1 and J is TRBJ1-2; TRBD1 matches 7 bases. Germline CDR1 is SGHRS and CDR2 is YFSETQ. J gave up 5 bases and V 9 bases, and 13 bases lay outside the gene matches. The CDR3 is made up of 14 amino acids. CDR3 loop: CATKKTGIGYGYTF. The CDR3 nucleotides read TGCGCCACCAAAAAGACAGGGATAGGGTATGGCTACACCTTC.

The chain joins TRBV11-2 to TRBJ1-1; 9 bases are shared with TRBD1. Germline V CDR1 and CDR2: SGHAT, FQNNGV. The V gene end was trimmed by 4 bases and the J gene end by 4 bases; junction bases not matched to a gene: 4. This CDR3 has 14 amino acids. CDR3 residues: CASSSGTGTTEAFF. The DNA for the CDR3 is TGTGCCAGCAGCTCAGGGACAGGGACCACTGAAGCTTTCTTT.

The CDR3 is CATSRELRGGHEQFF. CDR3 bases: TGTGCCACCAGCAGAGAACTGCGGGGGGGCCATGAGCAGTTCTTC. The chain is built from TRBV15 and TRBJ2-1, with 9 bases aligning to TRBD2. The CDR3 is 15 residues long. The germline CDR1 and CDR2 sequences are LNHNV and YYDKDF (reference sequence). The V gene end was trimmed by 0 bases and the J gene end by 8 bases; junction bases not matched to a gene: 5.

The CDR3 sequence is CASSLREVNTEAFF. The CDR3 DNA is TGTGCCAGCAGCTTACGTGAAGTGAACACTGAAGCTTTCTTT. The chain carries TRBV11-2 and TRBJ1-1; D unclear. The germline gives CDR1 SGHAT, CDR2 FQNNGV. The CDR3 contains 14 residues. V was trimmed by 2 bases and J by 0 bases, leaving 7 bases between them.